This T cell receptor (beta chain) was profiled in a study of blood T cell repertoires in COVID-19. Overall study: There were acute and convalescent COVID-19 samples, and they came from the United States, Italy and Spain.

Trimming pared 5 bases from V and 0 bases from J, leaving 15 bases between. Germline CDR1 is MNHEY and CDR2 is SMNVEV (reference sequence). The CDR3 is made up of 16 amino acids. The method was immunoSEQ multiplex PCR; TCRdb's version includes in-frame clones alone and lacks a portion of them. The sample has over 200,000 clones; about four fifths are singletons. The sequence derives from a woman in her 40s with acute or convalescent COVID-19. Sequenced sample: peripheral blood. The V gene is TRBV27, the J gene TRBJ2-3; no firm D call. The CDR3 DNA reads as TGTGCCAGCAGTCCTTACTCCGTGACTAGCACAGATACGCAGTATTTT. This encodes CASSPYSVTSTDTQYF.